Each of the 31 T cell receptor beta chains below was sequenced from the same sample in a study of blood T cell repertoires in COVID-19. Using immunoSEQ multiplex PCR, the repertoire was profiled, and TCRdb retains in-frame clones only, with some absent. The sample lists about 280,000 clones, approximately 89% occurring once. Sequencing used PBMCs or T cells enriched from blood (not recorded which). The receptors were sampled from a woman aged 60-75 years who had recovered from COVID-19.

In its sample, this clone was seen once. The gene calls are TRBV5-1 and TRBJ2-1, with 13 bases that match TRBD2. CDR3 length: 16 residues. V dropped 4 bases and J dropped 4; count of bases not matched to a gene: 5. Germline CDR1 and CDR2: SGHRS and YFSETQ. CDR3 bases: TGCGCCAGCAGCCCCACGGGACTAGCGGGGTACAATGAGCAGTTCTTC. Its protein product is CASSPTGLAGYNEQFF.

The chain has TRBV24-1 and TRBJ2-1; D gene unclear. This CDR3 has 14 residues. Trimming removed 3 bases from V and 3 bases from J, with 8 bases in between. Germline V gene data show CDR1 as KGHDR and CDR2 as SFDVKD. The CDR3 DNA is TGTGCCACCAGTGATGCCACTCTCTACAATGAGCAGTTCTTC. This gives the protein CATSDATLYNEQFF.

CDR3 sequence: CASSPFWAGLSYEQYF. Written as DNA, the CDR3 is TGTGCCAGCAGCCCTTTCTGGGCGGGACTCTCCTACGAGCAGTACTTC. The chain couples TRBV2 to TRBJ2-7, with D perhaps TRBD2 (6 bases). V lost 6 bases and J 0 bases, leaving 18 bases between the germline ends. The CDR3 runs 16 residues. The germline V gene has CDR1 SNHLY and CDR2 FYNNEI.

This sequence joins TRBV10-3 and TRBJ1-3; possible D gene TRBD1, 5 bases. The CDR3 has 14 residues. CDR1 is ENHRY, CDR2 SYGVKD, per germline. Trimming stripped 3 bases from V and 4 bases from J, with 10 bases between. CDR3 residues: CAISDRAEGNTIYF. The CDR3, as DNA: TGTGCCATCAGTGACAGGGCGGAGGGAAACACCATATATTTT.

CDR3 sequence: CASSRGGTGELFF. The CDR3 nucleotides read TGTGCCAGCAGCCGGGGGGGCACCGGGGAGCTGTTTTTT. The chain links TRBV5-5 to TRBJ2-2; TRBD2 matches at 8 bases. Germline CDR1 SGHKS, CDR2 YYEKEE (reference sequence). The CDR3 runs 13 residues. With 4 bases clipped from V and 4 bases from J, the junction kept 0 bases outside the gene matches.

The chain links TRBV7-2 to TRBJ2-2; D uncertain. From germline, CDR1 is SGHTA and CDR2 FQGNSA. Between the trimmed V and J ends, which lost 1 base and 7 bases, there was a span of 10 bases. This CDR3 region has 14 residues. For the CDR3, the DNA is TGTGCCAGCAGCTTAGTCCCCCCAAACGGGGAGCTGTTTTTT. Encoded protein: CASSLVPPNGELFF.

V and J are TRBV29-1 and TRBJ1-2; the D gene is possibly TRBD1 (5 bases). In germline, CDR1 is SQVTM, CDR2 ANQGSEA. The CDR3 is 13 residues long. The germline V and J ends were trimmed by 1 base and 8 bases, with 14 bases remaining between them. CDR3: CSVEGGGRSGYTF. Written as DNA, the CDR3 is TGCAGCGTTGAAGGGGGCGGCAGGTCGGGCTACACCTTC. The full variable domain, with the rest looked up from reference TRBV29-1 and TRBJ1-2, is SAVISQKPSRDICQRGTSLTIQCQVDSQVTMMFWYRQQPGQSLTLIATANQGSEATYESGFVIDKFPISRPNLTFSTLTVSNMSPEDSSIYLCSVEGGGRSGYTFGSGTRLTVV.

The chain is built from TRBV28 and TRBJ1-1; D remains ambiguous. The germline gives CDR1 MDHEN, CDR2 SYDVKM. Between the trimmed V and J ends, which lost 9 bases and 4 bases, there was a span of 18 bases. The length of the CDR3 is 14 residues. CDR3 DNA: TGTGCCAGTCAAGGGAGACTAGGCGGCACTGAAGCTTTCTTT. Translated: CASQGRLGGTEAFF.

The chain links TRBV3-1 (or the pseudogene TRBV3-2) to TRBJ2-2; 11 nucleotides line up with TRBD2. This CDR3 region has 16 residues. Germline trimming cut 5 bases from V and 3 bases from J; bases unmatched to any gene: 5. Germline CDR1 is LGHDT and CDR2 is YNNKEL (reference sequence). CDR3 residues: CASSDLAGGDTGELFF. The CDR3 nucleotides are TGTGCCAGCAGCGATCTAGCGGGGGGAGACACCGGGGAGCTGTTTTTT.

V and J are TRBV24-1 and TRBJ1-4; D is unclear. V was trimmed by 2 bases and J by 5 bases, leaving 14 bases between them. Germline loops: CDR1 KGHDR, CDR2 SFDVKD. The CDR3 has 16 residues. DNA of the CDR3: TGTGCCACCAGTGATTCGTACGGAACAGAGAATGAAAAACTGTTTTTT. This gives the protein CATSDSYGTENEKLFF.

The chain uses TRBV6-5 and TRBJ1-5; TRBD1 agrees at 10 bases. V shed 2 bases and J 6 bases; nucleotides not matched to a gene: 7. There are 16 residues in the CDR3. Germline assignment: CDR1 MNHEY and CDR2 SVGAGI. The CDR3 nucleotides read TGTGCCAGCAGTTACCCGGGGACAGGGGACGGTCAGCCCCAGCATTTT. Translation: CASSYPGTGDGQPQHF.

The chain has TRBV28 and TRBJ1-2; 8 bases fit TRBD1. The germline V gene encodes CDR1 MDHEN and CDR2 SYDVKM. This CDR3 has 17 residues. Germline trimming cut 6 bases from V and 0 bases from J; bases unmatched to any gene: 12. In DNA form, the CDR3 reads TGTGCCAGCAGGGAACCCCGAGGACAGGGAGCTAACTATGGCTACACCTTC. Translated, it gives CASREPRGQGANYGYTF.

The genes are TRBV11-2 and TRBJ2-2; D possibly corresponds to TRBD1 (6 bases). Germline CDR1 is SGHAT and CDR2 is FQNNGV. This CDR3 has 17 residues. The germline V and J ends were trimmed by 7 bases and 5 bases, with 23 bases remaining between them. The chain's CDR3 is CASKPGLGQGITGELFF. As DNA, the CDR3 is TGTGCCAGCAAACCGGGCTTGGGGCAGGGGATAACCGGGGAGCTGTTTTTT.

The rearrangement joins TRBV5-1 to TRBJ2-3; 10 bases line up with TRBD2. The V gene end was trimmed by 4 bases and the J gene end by 2 bases; junction bases not matched to a gene: 10. The CDR3 runs 17 residues. The germline V gene encodes CDR1 SGHRS and CDR2 YFSETQ. The CDR3 DNA sequence: TGCGCCAGCAGCCCCACCCTGACTAGCGGGTACACAGATACGCAGTATTTT. The encoded protein is CASSPTLTSGYTDTQYF.

V and J are TRBV19 and TRBJ1-1, with unresolved D. Deletions cut 7 bases from V and 4 bases from J, with 10 bases between. The CDR3 is made up of 12 amino acids. Germline values: CDR1 LNHDA, CDR2 SQIVND (reference sequence). CDR3 bases: TGTGCCAGTAAATATGGGCCCACTGAAGCTTTCTTT. Translation gives CASKYGPTEAFF.

J is TRBJ2-7 and V is TRBV28, with D perhaps matching TRBD1 (5 bases). The V gene lost 6 bases and the J gene lost 3 bases, with 21 bases spanning the gap. The V gene's germline CDR1 is MDHEN and CDR2 SYDVKM. This CDR3 is built from 16 residues. CDR3 sequence (DNA): TGTGCCAGCAGCGATCACCAGGGTAGCCATTTCTACGAGCAGTACTTC. The encoded protein is CASSDHQGSHFYEQYF.

This clone was detected once. The chain employs TRBV19 and TRBJ1-4, with 8 nucleotides matching TRBD1. The V segment lost 8 bases and the J segment 6 bases; nucleotides outside the gene matches: 5. CDR3 length equals 13 residues. In germline, CDR1 is LNHDA, CDR2 SQIVND (reference sequence). CDR3 loop: CASRGTGDEKLFF. The CDR3 region has the DNA TGTGCCAGTCGAGGGACAGGAGATGAAAAACTGTTTTTT. Drawing the rest from reference TRBV19 and TRBJ1-4, the complete variable domain is DGGITQSPKYLFRKEGQNVTLSCEQNLNHDAMYWYRQDPGQGLRLIYYSQIVNDFQKGDIAEGYSVSREKKESFPLTVTSAQKNPTAFYLCASRGTGDEKLFFGSGTQLSVL.

This sequence joins TRBV10-3 and TRBJ2-5; possibly TRBD1 for D (5 bases). The CDR3 covers 15 residues. Germline V CDR1 and CDR2: ENHRY, SYGVKD. Between the trimmed V and J ends, which lost 2 bases and 5 bases, there was a span of 15 bases. CDR3 nucleotides: TGTGCCATCAGTGAGGTCCAGCAGGGCCAGGAGACCCAGTACTTC. Encoded protein: CAISEVQQGQETQYF.

The chain uses TRBV2 and TRBJ1-2; a possible D gene is TRBD1 (6 bases). Germline V CDR1 and CDR2: SNHLY, FYNNEI. The CDR3 spans 14 residues. Trimming cost V 10 bases and J 6 bases, with 21 bases left between them. The CDR3 nucleotides read TGTGCCATGACCCGACAGGCTGAATTCGATGGCTACACCTTC. Its protein is CAMTRQAEFDGYTF.

This rearrangement joins TRBV28 to TRBJ2-7; TRBD2 might be the D (6 bases). Germline V gene lookup returns CDR1 MDHEN and CDR2 SYDVKM. The CDR3 loop spans 14 amino acids. The CDR3 region is CATTVGGLGDEQYF. CDR3 coding DNA: TGTGCAACAACGGTCGGGGGACTGGGGGACGAGCAGTACTTC.

This chain uses TRBV3-1 (or the pseudogene TRBV3-2) with TRBJ2-2; TRBD2 matches at 11 bases. Germline V gene lookup returns CDR1 LGHDT and CDR2 YNNKEL (reference sequence). This CDR3 has 14 amino acids. V lost 2 bases to trimming and J lost 8 bases; unmatched junction nucleotides: 1. CDR3 coding DNA: TGTGCCAGCAGCCAAACTAGCGGGAGAGGGGAGCTGTTTTTT. Translating gives CASSQTSGRGELFF.

V usage is TRBV24-1 and J usage is TRBJ1-5; no clear D. The CDR3 consists of 18 residues. Trimming stripped 5 bases from V and 0 bases from J, with 19 bases between. Germline V gives CDR1 KGHDR, CDR2 SFDVKD. CDR3 amino acids: CATSVPPLTTLSNQPQHF. As DNA, the CDR3 is TGTGCCACCAGTGTCCCCCCCCTGACAACCCTTAGCAATCAGCCCCAGCATTTT.

The chain combines TRBV11-2 with TRBJ2-3; 15 bases agree with TRBD2. Per the germline V gene, CDR1 is SGHAT and CDR2 is FQNNGV. This CDR3 contains 17 residues. Germline trimming cut 5 bases from V and 5 bases from J; bases unmatched to any gene: 8. The CDR3 loop reads CASSARTSGGAGDTQYF. The DNA for the CDR3 is TGTGCCAGCAGCGCCCGGACTAGCGGGGGGGCGGGAGATACGCAGTATTTT.

The chain combines TRBV7-3 with TRBJ2-1; 9 bases line up with TRBD1. This CDR3 spans 16 amino acids. Germline loops: CDR1 SGHTA, CDR2 FQGTGA. Trimming removed 5 bases from V and 2 bases from J; junction bases left unmatched: 7. In DNA, the CDR3 is TGTGCCAGCAGCCTTGGCCGACAGGGGGCCTACAATGAGCAGTTCTTC. This sequence encodes CASSLGRQGAYNEQFF.

This chain joins TRBV7-8 and TRBJ2-1, with 10 bases matching TRBD2. This CDR3 contains 15 residues. Germline lookup yields CDR1 SGHVS and CDR2 FQNEAQ. V dropped 2 bases and J dropped 8; count of bases not matched to a gene: 6. The CDR3 spells CASSLSLAGVDEQFF. CDR3 bases: TGTGCCAGCAGCTTAAGTCTAGCGGGAGTTGATGAGCAGTTCTTC.

The V gene is TRBV6-5, the J gene TRBJ1-1; D remains unclear. Trimming removed 7 bases from V and 5 bases from J, with 14 bases in between. The CDR3 extends over 13 amino acids. Germline CDR1 and CDR2: MNHEY and SVGAGI. This CDR3 is CASTAFGWTEAFF. The CDR3 nucleotides are TGTGCCAGCACTGCGTTCGGGTGGACTGAAGCTTTCTTT.

V and J are TRBV7-9 and TRBJ2-7; TRBD2 agrees at 11 bases. Unmatched junction bases numbered 2, after V lost 3 bases and J lost 1 base. The CDR3 covers 15 residues. Germline CDR1 reads SEHNR; CDR2 reads FQNEAQ (reference sequence). In DNA, the CDR3 is TGTGCCAGCAGCTTGGGGACTAGCGGATCCTACGAGCAGTACTTC. This translates into CASSLGTSGSYEQYF.

The CDR3 sequence is CAWSGGLPPTEAFF. CDR3 nucleotide sequence: TGTGCCTGGAGTGGGGGCCTTCCCCCCACTGAAGCTTTCTTT. The rearrangement uses TRBV30 and TRBJ1-1; maybe TRBD1 (5 bases). This CDR3 is built from 14 residues. V shed 1 base and J shed 4 bases, with 13 bases lying between them. Germline V gene data show CDR1 as GTSNPN and CDR2 as SVGIG (reference sequence).

This chain links TRBV29-1 with TRBJ1-1; TRBD1 matches at 8 bases. With V trimmed by 1 base and J by 5 bases, 6 bases remained unmatched. The CDR3 contains 14 residues. Germline loops: CDR1 SQVTM, CDR2 ANQGSEA. CDR3 amino acids: CSVEVSQGGTEAFF. Written as DNA, the CDR3 is TGCAGCGTTGAAGTGTCACAGGGGGGGACTGAAGCTTTCTTT.

V gene TRBV12-3 or TRBV12-4 combines with J gene TRBJ2-2; 8 bases are shared with TRBD2. The CDR3 extends over 13 amino acids. With V trimmed by 6 bases and J by 7 bases, 4 bases remained unmatched. The CDR3, as DNA: TGTGCCAGCAGGAAACTAGCGGACGGGGAGCTGTTTTTT. Its protein product is CASRKLADGELFF.

The chain is built from TRBV6-1 and TRBJ1-2; maybe TRBD1 (5 bases). The V end was cut by 2 bases, the J end by 0 bases, with 19 bases between. CDR3 length: 18 residues. Germline-derived CDR1 and CDR2 are MNHNS and SASEGT. Written as DNA, the CDR3 is TGTGCCAGCAGTGAACCGGGGGGACGCCGGGAGGCTAACTATGGCTACACCTTC. Its protein is CASSEPGGRREANYGYTF.